The 2 T cell receptor beta chains listed next were all sequenced from one sample in a study of blood T cells in healthy people across ages. PCR was performed a second time for roughly 7 to 12 cycles using a sample-barcoded 5' primer and a J-beta primer mix. TCRdb re-called the 5' RACE reads with MiXCR, one entry per CDR3 protein. Among approximately 800,000 distinct CDR3 sequences listed, roughly 60% were seen once. What was sequenced was blood. The receptors stem from a man aged 25-45 years in good health.

The rearrangement links TRBV10-3 to TRBJ2-5; D is possibly TRBD1 or TRBD2 (5 bases each). CDR3 length: 14 residues. Germline CDR1 reads ENHRY; CDR2 reads SYGVKD. Trimming left V 3 bases short and J 5 bases short, with 13 bases between. The DNA for the CDR3 is TGTGCCATCAGTGAAAGGAGCAGGGAGGAGACCCAGTACTTC. As protein: CAISERSREETQYF.

The genes are TRBV6-5 and TRBJ2-5; 10 bases are a match to TRBD2. Judging by the DNA end, TRBJ2-7 fits better; the J call may be wrong. Germline V gene data show CDR1 as MNHEY and CDR2 as SVGAGI. The CDR3 has 14 residues. CDR3 nucleotides: TGTGCCAGCAGTTTAATAGCGGGAGGTAACGAGCAGTACTTC. Residues: CASSLIAGGNEQYF.